This T cell receptor beta chain originates from a study of human T cells and chemical hapten exposure. The study's findings and limits: Sensitizing with DPC caused no change in TCRs above 1 in 1000 frequency. All donors were alopecia patients, so their immunity may differ from that of healthy people.

V lost 5 bases to trimming and J lost 0 bases, with 14 bases between them. The CDR3 totals 16 residues. Germline CDR1 SGHTA, CDR2 FQGNSA. Time point given: patch test 1, 2 weeks after DPC sensitization. The treatment is: therapeutic diphenylcyclopropenone sensitization with weekly scalp DPC. Individual cDNA molecules received unique molecular identifiers in the library. Using its own MiXCR run on the RACE reads, TCRdb lists one record per CDR3 protein. The sample lists some 170,000 distinct CDR3 sequences; 20% to 25% were seen once. At least ten counts were recorded for this clonotype. Its antigen remains unidentified.

J is TRBJ1-5 and V is TRBV7-2; D might be TRBD1 (5 bases). The sequencing used whole blood, collected in connection with sensitization to the hapten diphenylcyclopropenone (DPC). This clonotype originated in a woman in her fifties or sixties with alopecia areata. Some clones in this sample may be carry-over from other donors' samples. The CDR3 here is CASSPLGGDSNQPQHF. CDR3 nucleotide sequence: TGTGCCAGCAGCCCCCTGGGAGGGGATAGCAATCAGCCCCAGCATTTT.